Each of the 20 T cell receptor beta chains below was sequenced from the same sample in a study of blood T cell repertoires in COVID-19 (dated by TCRdb to about 2020). The library relied on the immunoSEQ multiplex PCR assay. As stored in TCRdb, this immuneACCESS dataset retains in-frame rearrangements with V and J assigned. A fraction of the clones does not appear; measured against another copy, unresolved V genes explain less than half of the discrepancy, and the remainder lacks a known reason. Here the sample has fewer than 120,000 clones; around 76% occur a single time. Jointly, the top ten make up around 4% of the sample. The sequencing input was peripheral blood. These receptors came from a woman of 80 years or more with acute or convalescent COVID-19.

The chain carries TRBV7-8 and TRBJ1-2; D is uncertain. Trimming pared 1 base from V and 5 bases from J, leaving 17 bases between. This CDR3 has 16 amino acids. Germline V CDR1 and CDR2: SGHVS, FQNEAQ. The CDR3 DNA reads as TGTGCCAGCAGCTTAGTGCGTCCGGGAGGCCAGTATGGCTACACCTTC. It specifies CASSLVRPGGQYGYTF.

This sequence joins TRBV2 and TRBJ1-5, with D possibly being TRBD1 (6 bases). Trimming removed 5 bases from V and 4 bases from J, with 18 bases in between. Germline V gene lookup returns CDR1 SNHLY and CDR2 FYNNEI. This CDR3 contains 16 residues. The CDR3, as DNA: TGTGCCAGCAGTATGACCTACAGGGAACCGAATCAGCCCCAGCATTTT. Amino acids: CASSMTYREPNQPQHF.

This clone was seen just once. The chain employs TRBV27 and TRBJ1-2; no definite D call. Trimming shortened V by 5 bases and J by 6 bases, and 16 bases separated the two germline ends. The CDR3 is 14 residues long. CDR1 is MNHEY, CDR2 SMNVEV, per germline (reference sequence). The CDR3 coding sequence is TGTGCCAGCAGTCGTCCAGGTTTCTCCAATGGCTACACCTTC. Translation: CASSRPGFSNGYTF.

The sample holds a few counts of this clone. The rearrangement joins TRBV9 to TRBJ1-2; 10 bases align to TRBD1. The CDR3 is made up of 14 amino acids. With V trimmed by 2 bases and J by 5 bases, 3 bases remained unmatched. The germline gives CDR1 SGDLS, CDR2 YYNGEE. This CDR3 is CASSVGTGEYGYTF. CDR3 in DNA: TGTGCCAGCAGCGTTGGGACAGGGGAATATGGCTACACCTTC.

This clone was observed a few times. The chain combines TRBV19 with TRBJ1-5; D might be TRBD1 (5 bases). Germline CDR1 reads LNHDA; CDR2 reads SQIVND (reference sequence). The CDR3 totals 14 residues. V was cut by 7 bases and J by 2 bases, with 12 bases left in between. In DNA, the CDR3 is TGTGCCAGTAATACCGACAGCCGCAATCAGCCCCAGCATTTT. It translates to CASNTDSRNQPQHF.

J is TRBJ2-5 and V is TRBV19; 7 nucleotides match TRBD1. Germline V lookup: CDR1 LNHDA, CDR2 SQIVND (reference sequence). Unmatched junction bases numbered 4, after V lost 3 bases and J lost 0 bases. The CDR3 length is 15 residues. This CDR3 reads CASSIETGYQETQYF. CDR3 nucleotides: TGTGCCAGTAGTATCGAGACAGGGTACCAAGAGACCCAGTACTTC.

In its sample, this clone was seen a few times. The CDR3 loop is CASSVTSSVGGTYNEQFF. CDR3 DNA sequence: TGTGCCAGCAGCGTCACCTCTAGCGTCGGGGGAACCTACAATGAGCAGTTCTTC. The chain recombines TRBV7-9 with TRBJ2-1, with TRBD2 as a possible D gene (6 bases). Trimming took 5 bases from V and 2 from J, leaving 22 bases between them. The CDR3 has 18 residues. Germline V CDR1 and CDR2: SEHNR, FQNEAQ (reference sequence).

V and J are TRBV11-1 and TRBJ1-2, with a weak D call TRBD1 (6 bases). This CDR3 has 13 amino acids. The germline gives CDR1 SGHAT, CDR2 FQDESV (reference sequence). V was pared by 0 bases and J by 6 bases, with 8 bases between. The CDR3 DNA reads as TGTGCCAGCAGCTTAGCACAGGGACATGGCTACACCTTC. Translated, it gives CASSLAQGHGYTF.

The chain has TRBV11-2 and TRBJ2-5, with D possibly being TRBD1 (5 bases). CDR1 and CDR2 from the germline V gene are SGHAT and FQNNGV. V lost 0 bases and J lost 3, with 5 bases in between. This CDR3 has 13 residues. CDR3 nucleotides: TGTGCCAGCAGCTTAGACAGGGAAGAGACCCAGTACTTC. Translation gives CASSLDREETQYF.

This rearrangement joins TRBV6-6 to TRBJ2-1; 11 nucleotides match TRBD1. CDR3 size: 14 residues. V dropped 8 bases and J dropped 9; count of bases not matched to a gene: 9. The germline V gene encodes CDR1 MNHNY and CDR2 SVGAGI (reference sequence). CDR3 nucleotide sequence: TGTGCCAGCGGAGGCCGGGACAGGGGGTTTGAGCAGTTCTTC. Encoded protein: CASGGRDRGFEQFF.

The sample holds one count of this clone. The chain links TRBV9 to TRBJ2-5, with 9 nucleotides matching TRBD2. Germline trimming cut 2 bases from V and 5 bases from J; bases unmatched to any gene: 4. This CDR3 region has 14 residues. Germline-derived CDR1 and CDR2 are SGDLS and YYNGEE. Here the CDR3 reads CASSVDSGGETQYF. CDR3 sequence (DNA): TGTGCCAGCAGCGTCGACAGCGGGGGGGAGACCCAGTACTTC.

The chain combines TRBV18 with TRBJ2-5, with D perhaps TRBD2 (5 bases). V lost 0 bases to trimming and J lost 1 base, with 9 bases between them. The CDR3 loop spans 15 amino acids. Germline lookup yields CDR1 KGHSH and CDR2 LQKENI. The CDR3 here is CASSPPTLAQETQYF. The CDR3 DNA follows: TGTGCCAGCTCACCACCGACCCTAGCCCAAGAGACCCAGTACTTC. Variable domain in full (rest from reference TRBV18 and TRBJ2-5): NAGVMQNPRHLVRRRGQEARLRCSPMKGHSHVYWYRQLPEEGLKFMVYLQKENIIDESGMPKERFSAEFPKEGPSILRIQQVVRGDSAAYFCASSPPTLAQETQYFGPGTRLLVL.

The chain links TRBV4-2 to TRBJ2-5; 13 bases map to TRBD2. V shed 1 base and J 8 bases; nucleotides not matched to a gene: 4. CDR1 LGHNA and CDR2 YNFKEQ come from the germline V gene. This CDR3 is built from 15 residues. The CDR3 region is CASSQALAGGDTQYF. DNA for the CDR3: TGTGCCAGCAGCCAAGCACTAGCGGGGGGGGATACCCAGTACTTC.

A word on this clone: Distinct nucleotide sequences in the sample also encode this CDR3. The rearrangement uses TRBV12-3 or TRBV12-4 and TRBJ1-1; no clear D. This CDR3 has 12 residues. Trimming left V 2 bases short and J 5 bases short, with 6 bases between. The CDR3 here is CASSLRRTEAFF. The CDR3 nucleotides read TGTGCCAGCAGTTTACGGCGGACTGAAGCTTTCTTT.

The chain uses TRBV11-3 and TRBJ2-3, with a tentative D call TRBD1 (7 bases). This CDR3 is built from 16 residues. Germline CDR1 is SGHNT and CDR2 is YENEEA. Deletions cut 5 bases from V and 3 bases from J, with 18 bases between. CDR3: CASSPGEAGGTDTQYF. The CDR3 region has the DNA TGTGCCAGCAGCCCCGGCGAGGCAGGGGGGACAGATACGCAGTATTTT.

The rearrangement links TRBV4-1 to TRBJ2-1; TRBD2 aligns across 14 bases. The ends lost 6 bases at V and 1 base at J; junction bases unmatched: 8. This CDR3 region has 18 residues. Germline CDR1 is MGHRA and CDR2 is YSYEKL. The CDR3 bases are TGCGCCAGCAGTAAAAGGGGACTAGCGGGAGTTTCCTACAATGAGCAGTTCTTC. It encodes CASSKRGLAGVSYNEQFF.

This chain joins TRBV6-1 and TRBJ2-1, with TRBD1 matching 8 bases. V lost 1 base, J lost 4 bases, and 3 bases stayed unmatched. This CDR3 spans 15 amino acids. From germline, CDR1 is MNHNS and CDR2 SASEGT. CDR3 loop: CASSEVGTGYNEQFF. Written as DNA, the CDR3 is TGTGCCAGCAGTGAAGTCGGGACAGGTTACAATGAGCAGTTCTTC.

CDR3 in amino acids: CASSWDRELGTEAFF. The CDR3 DNA reads TGCGCCAGCAGCTGGGACAGGGAATTGGGAACTGAAGCTTTCTTT. V usage is TRBV5-1 and J usage is TRBJ1-1, with 9 bases fitting TRBD1. Germline lookup yields CDR1 SGHRS and CDR2 YFSETQ. V was pared by 3 bases and J by 5 bases, with 8 bases of the junction left unmatched. The CDR3 length is 15 residues.

The J gene is TRBJ2-6, the V gene TRBV5-8; 12 bases fit TRBD2. CDR3 length: 18 residues. In germline, CDR1 is SGHTS, CDR2 YDEGEE. Trimming took 6 bases from V and 0 from J; bases not matched to a gene: 7. The DNA for the CDR3 is TGTGCCAGCACTTGGACTAGCGGGATTAACTCTGGGGCCAACGTCCTGACTTTC. Encoded protein: CASTWTSGINSGANVLTF.

V usage is TRBV18 and J usage is TRBJ1-2; TRBD1 might be the D (5 bases). Germline V gives CDR1 KGHSH, CDR2 LQKENI. V lost 3 bases and J 2 bases, leaving 10 bases between the germline ends. The CDR3 has 14 residues. CDR3 DNA sequence: TGTGCCAGCTCACCTAAACAGGTCAACTATGGCTACACCTTC. Translation: CASSPKQVNYGYTF.